These 7 T cell receptor beta chains share one sample of origin, sequenced in a study of blood T cell repertoires in COVID-19. Assay used: immunoSEQ multiplex PCR; TCRdb lists only in-frame clones, some missing. The data contain around 300,000 clones, 89% of them singletons. Sequencing was carried out using PBMCs or T cells enriched from blood (not recorded which). The receptors derive from a woman aged 30 to 39 who had recovered from COVID-19.

The V and J genes are TRBV7-3 and TRBJ2-1, with D tentatively TRBD2 (6 bases). The CDR3 is 16 residues long. Germline V gene sequence: CDR1 SGHTA, CDR2 FQGTGA. V gave up 3 bases and J gave up 4 bases, with 16 bases separating them. CDR3 DNA sequence: TGTGCCAGCAGCTTTTTCCCCGGGAGAGGGTACAATGAGCAGTTCTTC. It codes for CASSFFPGRGYNEQFF.

The V gene is TRBV7-3, the J gene TRBJ2-3; possibly TRBD2 for D (6 bases). This CDR3 comprises 15 residues. The germline V and J ends were trimmed by 2 bases and 4 bases, with 13 bases remaining between them. Germline CDR1 and CDR2: SGHTA and FQGTGA. The CDR3 coding sequence is TGTGCCAGCAGCTTATTAGGCGGGAAGGCAGATACGCAGTATTTT. As protein: CASSLLGGKADTQYF.

The rearrangement uses TRBV18 and TRBJ2-3; possibly TRBD2 for D (5 bases). The CDR3 covers 14 residues. Trimming pared 4 bases from V and 4 bases from J, leaving 12 bases between. Germline lookup yields CDR1 KGHSH and CDR2 LQKENI. The chain's CDR3 is CASSLLRDADTQYF. DNA of the CDR3: TGTGCCAGCTCACTATTGAGGGATGCAGATACGCAGTATTTT.

CDR3 sequence reads: CASSVGPTLAGVIDTQYF. In nucleotides, the CDR3 is TGTGCCAGCAGCGTTGGGCCGACACTAGCGGGAGTAATAGATACGCAGTATTTT. V and J are TRBV9 and TRBJ2-3, with 11 bases identical to TRBD2. Trimming took 2 bases from V and 5 from J; bases not matched to a gene: 13. The CDR3 is made up of 18 amino acids. Germline V lookup: CDR1 SGDLS, CDR2 YYNGEE.

The chain links TRBV5-6 to TRBJ1-2; no firm D call. CDR1 and CDR2 (germline): SGHDT, YYEEEE. The CDR3 covers 16 residues. Trimming pared 5 bases from V and 1 base from J, leaving 18 bases between. CDR3 nucleotides: TGTGCCAGCAGGAGACCCCTGTCCCGGGATAACTATGGCTACACCTTC. Amino acid sequence: CASRRPLSRDNYGYTF.

CDR3 region: CASSNLGAGGGEQFF. The CDR3 region has the DNA TGTGCCAGCAGCAATCTTGGCGCGGGAGGGGGTGAGCAGTTCTTC. This rearrangement joins TRBV7-2 to TRBJ2-1; 9 bases fit TRBD2. CDR1 and CDR2 from the germline V gene are SGHTA and FQGNSA. This CDR3 contains 15 residues. With 5 bases clipped from V and 9 bases from J, the junction kept 11 bases outside the gene matches.

The chain combines TRBV28 with TRBJ2-3; 7 bases are a match to TRBD1. Germline CDR1 is MDHEN and CDR2 is SYDVKM. This CDR3 spans 20 amino acids. V dropped 1 base and J dropped 5; count of bases not matched to a gene: 21. This chain's CDR3 is CASSLLGRSLDRVYGDTQYF. The DNA of the CDR3 is TGTGCCAGCAGTTTATTGGGCAGGTCTCTTGACAGGGTTTATGGAGATACGCAGTATTTT.